This T cell receptor beta chain is drawn from a study of T cell clusters in autoimmune cytopenias. TRB rearrangements were amplified by touch-down multiplex PCR with mixed TRB-A/B primers. For each CDR3 protein, TCRdb gives one entry from its re-call of the multiplex PCR reads, without DNA. The sample includes 6,500 to 8,000 distinct CDR3 sequences. CDR3 length: 16 amino acids. CDR1 is SQVTM and CDR2 is ANQGSEA in the germline V gene. TRB amplification used roughly 250 ng of peripheral blood genomic DNA. According to its frequency, this clonotype is medium-sized. The same sample was also used in a study of T cell repertoires in aging, cancer and after chemotherapy. That report adds: Compared with age-matched healthy donors, untreated hematological or solid cancer patients showed higher blood TCR clonality.

Sequencing was carried out using peripheral blood. The receptor's source is a human donor in good health. J is TRBJ2-3 and V is TRBV29-1; TCRdb lists TRBD1, though no DNA is available to test this call. CDR3 sequence: CSVDIRDRGFPDTQYF.